Following are 21 T cell receptor beta chains from one sample sequenced in a study of cytomegalovirus exposure and HLA in healthy donors. In the PCR, 60 Vbeta and 13 Jbeta primers were used. Measured with immunoSEQ multiplex PCR; TCRdb has only the in-frame clones, and not every one. The data show about 190,000 clones, 74% seen once. The sequenced sample was PBMCs. Receptors were obtained from a woman in her twenties or thirties in good health and CMV-seropositive.

This rearrangement joins TRBV5-1 to TRBJ2-1, with D unclear. CDR1 SGHRS and CDR2 YFSETQ come from the germline V gene. Trimming stripped 5 bases from V and 0 bases from J, with 12 bases between. This CDR3 comprises 15 residues. CDR3 loop: CASSPKEFSYNEQFF. The DNA of the CDR3 is TGCGCCAGCAGTCCTAAGGAGTTCTCCTACAATGAGCAGTTCTTC.

The rearrangement uses TRBV6-1 and TRBJ1-5, with a possible D match to TRBD1 (5 bases). The germline V and J ends were trimmed by 1 base and 3 bases, with 13 bases remaining between them. In germline, CDR1 is MNHNS, CDR2 SASEGT. CDR3 length: 16 amino acids. CDR3 protein: CASSEGPGLINQPQHF. Here the CDR3 DNA reads TGTGCCAGCAGTGAAGGGCCGGGACTCATCAATCAGCCCCAGCATTTT.

This chain links TRBV5-1 with TRBJ2-5; D unclear. The ends were cut back, 0 bases at V and 2 bases at J, with 8 bases in the middle. The CDR3 length is 14 residues. Germline CDR1 SGHRS, CDR2 YFSETQ. For the CDR3, the DNA is TGCGCCAGCAGCTTGGTACCCCGGCAAGAGACCCAGTACTTC. Amino acids: CASSLVPRQETQYF.

V usage is TRBV2 and J usage is TRBJ1-1; the match to TRBD1 covers 7 bases. The CDR3 is 15 residues long. J lost 1 base, V lost 7 bases, and 9 bases had no gene match. CDR1 and CDR2 (germline): SNHLY, FYNNEI. The DNA of the CDR3 is TGTGCCAGCAATCTTCTCGGGACAGAGAACACTGAAGCTTTCTTT. The encoded protein is CASNLLGTENTEAFF.

The rearrangement links TRBV25-1 to TRBJ2-1; maybe TRBD1 (5 bases). The CDR3 covers 14 residues. Germline loops: CDR1 MGHDK, CDR2 SYGVNS. Trimming left V 3 bases short and J 7 bases short, with 13 bases between. CDR3 amino acids: CASSEGLPVNEQFF. The DNA of the CDR3 is TGTGCCAGCAGTGAGGGGCTACCGGTTAATGAGCAGTTCTTC.

This chain links TRBV5-1 with TRBJ2-3; the D gene is possibly TRBD1 (6 bases). The CDR3 covers 15 residues. The V gene's germline CDR1 is SGHRS and CDR2 YFSETQ. V lost 5 bases to trimming and J lost 4 bases, with 17 bases between them. CDR3 nucleotides: TGCGCCAGCAGGGAACAGGGAAGGGCAGCAGATACGCAGTATTTT. This encodes CASREQGRAADTQYF.

This rearrangement joins TRBV10-3 to TRBJ2-5; D uncertain. This CDR3 is 14 amino acids long. Germline loops: CDR1 ENHRY, CDR2 SYGVKD. Deletions cut 0 bases from V and 1 base from J, with 6 bases between. CDR3 in DNA: TGTGCCATCAGTGAGTCGTACAGCCAAGAGACCCAGTACTTC. Its protein product is CAISESYSQETQYF.

The chain employs TRBV6-4 and TRBJ1-1, with a possible D match to TRBD1 (5 bases). CDR1 MRHNA and CDR2 SNTAGT come from the germline V gene. This CDR3 has 15 amino acids. V lost 0 bases to trimming and J lost 1 base, with 9 bases between them. The CDR3 sequence: CASSDSGRGNTEAFF. The CDR3 DNA sequence: TGTGCCAGCAGTGACTCGGGAAGGGGGAACACTGAAGCTTTCTTT.

V and J are TRBV27 and TRBJ2-1, with 12 bases matching TRBD2. J lost 8 bases, V lost 10 bases, and 12 bases had no gene match. Germline lookup yields CDR1 MNHEY and CDR2 SMNVEV (reference sequence). This CDR3 region has 15 residues. In DNA form, the CDR3 reads TGTGCCACCCTAGTAGGACTAGCGGGAATCTATGAGCAGTTCTTC. It codes for CATLVGLAGIYEQFF.

This chain connects TRBV18 to TRBJ2-5; the D gene is possibly TRBD1 (5 bases). The tail of the sequence fits TRBJ2-7 better, so the J call may be wrong. This CDR3 has 14 residues. The V gene's germline CDR1 is KGHSH and CDR2 LQKENI. CDR3 amino acids: CASSPGLQGYEQYF. Written as DNA, the CDR3 is TGTGCCAGCTCCCCAGGCCTCCAGGGCTACGAGCAGTACTTC.

The chain recombines TRBV14 with TRBJ2-3; 14 bases agree with TRBD2. With V trimmed by 1 base and J by 9 bases, 9 bases remained unmatched. The CDR3 runs to 17 residues. Germline CDR1 and CDR2: SGHDN and FVKESK. This CDR3 is CASSQGLAGGYQMTQYF. The DNA for the CDR3 is TGTGCCAGCAGCCAAGGACTAGCGGGAGGGTACCAGATGACGCAGTATTTT.

This clone was counted only a few times. This chain connects TRBV19 to TRBJ2-5, with TRBD2 identical over 12 bases. The closer fit of TRBJ2-7 to the DNA end suggests the J call may be wrong. Germline V CDR1 and CDR2: LNHDA, SQIVND (reference sequence). This CDR3 contains 15 residues. The CDR3 DNA is TGTGCCAGTAGCTCCGGACTAGCGGGAACCTACGAGCAGTACTTC. Translated, it gives CASSSGLAGTYEQYF.

This chain connects TRBV5-4 to TRBJ2-7; D call uncertain. The CDR3 totals 14 residues. In germline, CDR1 is SGHNT, CDR2 YYREEE (reference sequence). Trimming removed 5 bases from V and 3 bases from J, with 15 bases in between. As DNA, the CDR3 is TGTGCCAGCAGTCAGGCTACCGGATACTACGAGCAGTACTTC. It is translated as CASSQATGYYEQYF.

This sequence joins TRBV28 and TRBJ2-5; 7 bases align to TRBD2. CDR3 length: 13 amino acids. CDR1 is MDHEN and CDR2 is SYDVKM in the germline V gene. Trimming at V came to 11 bases and at J to 2 bases, leaving 8 bases not matched to a gene. The CDR3 spells CAAKGGRQETQYF. The DNA of the CDR3 is TGTGCCGCGAAGGGCGGGAGACAAGAGACCCAGTACTTC.

This clone was observed a few times. The chain combines TRBV27 with TRBJ2-7; 12 bases agree with TRBD2. The CDR3 has 17 residues. J lost 4 bases, V lost 1 base, and 8 bases had no gene match. Germline V lookup: CDR1 MNHEY, CDR2 SMNVEV (reference sequence). CDR3 in amino acids: CASSLLTSGRSPYEQYF. The CDR3 DNA follows: TGTGCCAGCAGTTTATTAACTAGCGGGAGGTCTCCGTACGAGCAGTACTTC.

The V gene is TRBV6-4, the J gene TRBJ2-2; D is uncertain. V was trimmed by 0 bases and J by 4 bases, leaving 9 bases between them. The length of the CDR3 is 15 residues. The germline V gene encodes CDR1 MRHNA and CDR2 SNTAGT. The CDR3 DNA is TGTGCCAGCAGTGACTCCTTCCGTCTCACCGGGGAGCTGTTTTTT. Protein: CASSDSFRLTGELFF.

The chain employs TRBV2 and TRBJ2-7; unclear D gene. The CDR3 runs to 14 residues. V lost 7 bases, J lost 3 bases, and 16 bases lay in between. The germline gives CDR1 SNHLY, CDR2 FYNNEI. The DNA of the CDR3 is TGTGCCAGCATGCCTGGGCAGTCGGACTACGAGCAGTACTTC. Amino acid sequence: CASMPGQSDYEQYF. Based on the CDR3 plus reference TRBV2 and TRBJ2-7, the full variable domain is EPEVTQTPSHQVTQMGQEVILRCVPISNHLYFYWYRQILGQKVEFLVSFYNNEISEKSEIFDDQFSVERPDGSNFTLKIRSTKLEDSAMYFCASMPGQSDYEQYFGPGTRLTVT.

The rearrangement links TRBV28 to TRBJ1-2; TRBD1 matches 7 bases. V dropped 6 bases and J dropped 4; count of bases not matched to a gene: 8. The CDR3 has 14 amino acids. Germline values: CDR1 MDHEN, CDR2 SYDVKM. This CDR3 reads CASSSSGQIYGYTF. The DNA for the CDR3 is TGTGCCAGCAGCTCCTCGGGACAGATCTATGGCTACACCTTC.

The gene calls are TRBV10-3 and TRBJ1-4, with 8 bases identical to TRBD1. Germline V gene data show CDR1 as ENHRY and CDR2 as SYGVKD. Trimming removed 7 bases from V and 8 bases from J; junction bases left unmatched: 6. This CDR3 has 13 residues. The CDR3 sequence: CAIKGTGTEKLFF. DNA of the CDR3: TGTGCCATCAAAGGGACAGGCACGGAAAAACTGTTTTTT.

The rearrangement links TRBV21-1 to TRBJ1-1. TRBV21-1 is reported as a pseudogene. The CDR3 is made up of 15 amino acids. The CDR3 protein is CASIPQIGENTEAFF. CDR3 in DNA: TGTGCCAGCATCCCTCAGATCGGGGAGAACACTGAAGCTTTCTTT.

J is TRBJ2-7 and V is TRBV28; no definite D call. The germline V gene has CDR1 MDHEN and CDR2 SYDVKM. V lost 2 bases and J 7 bases, leaving 6 bases between the germline ends. CDR3 length: 11 residues. This CDR3 is CASSLLREQYF. CDR3 coding DNA: TGTGCCAGCAGTTTACTGAGGGAGCAGTACTTC.